This TCR beta chain was identified in a study of blood T cell repertoires in COVID-19. In this sample, this clone turned up a few times. The V and J ends lost 5 bases and 5 bases respectively, with 12 bases between them. The CDR3 sequence is 13 residues long. Germline V CDR1 and CDR2: MNHNY, SVGAGI (reference sequence). Generated by immunoSEQ multiplex PCR, the TCRdb table keeps only in-frame clones and is missing some. Among about 190,000 clones, approximately 84% were seen once, and the ten largest hold roughly 3.2%. What was sequenced was PBMCs or T cells enriched from blood (not recorded which). This clonotype originated in a woman in her 30s who had recovered from COVID-19. The gene calls are TRBV6-6 and TRBJ1-2; D unresolved. The CDR3 DNA reads TGTGCCAGCAGTCCCGGAGAGCGTTATGGCTACACCTTC. Protein: CASSPGERYGYTF.